This entry features one TCR beta chain sequence. The antigen is unknown. Before the diagnostic colonoscopy, ulcerative colitis patients were free of immunosuppressive medication. The data were obtained in a study of pediatric ulcerative colitis. General study findings and limits: No controls had the two rectal clonotypes shared by ulcerative colitis patients.

The survey-level immunoSEQ assay was used. Samples were sequenced at Survey level, maximum 500,000 reads. Profiled with immunoSEQ multiplex PCR; TCRdb holds only in-frame clones, not every one. The table shows roughly 64,000 clones, with about 86% occurring only once. Germline V CDR1 and CDR2: MGHRA, YSYEKL. The CDR3 extends over 16 amino acids. Deletions cut 0 bases from V and 11 bases from J, with 20 bases between. V is TRBV4-1 and J is TRBJ1-5, with D maybe TRBD1 (6 bases). Sequenced sample: blood. This TCR was sampled from a boy aged 5-17 years with severe ulcerative colitis. The CDR3 DNA reads as TGCGCCAGCAGCCAAGATCCATCCGTCAGGGGCCAAGCCCAGCATTTT. This gives the protein CASSQDPSVRGQAQHF.